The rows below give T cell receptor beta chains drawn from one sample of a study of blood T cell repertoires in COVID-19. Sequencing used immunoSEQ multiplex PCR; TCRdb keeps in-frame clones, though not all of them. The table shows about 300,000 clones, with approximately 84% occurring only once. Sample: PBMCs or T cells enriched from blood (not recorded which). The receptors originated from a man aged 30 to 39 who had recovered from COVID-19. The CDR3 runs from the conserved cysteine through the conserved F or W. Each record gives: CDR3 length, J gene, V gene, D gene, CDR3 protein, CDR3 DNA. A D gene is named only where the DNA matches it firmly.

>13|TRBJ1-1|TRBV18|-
CASSGREDTEAFF
TGTGCCAGCTCAGGCAGGGAGGACACTGAAGCTTTCTTT
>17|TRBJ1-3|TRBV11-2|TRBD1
CASSSRTGGYGGNTIYF
TGTGCCAGCAGCTCCCGGACAGGGGGTTATGGTGGAAACACCATATATTTT
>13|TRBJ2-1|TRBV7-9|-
CASSLAGGDEQFF
TGTGCCAGCAGCTTAGCAGGGGGAGATGAGCAGTTCTTC
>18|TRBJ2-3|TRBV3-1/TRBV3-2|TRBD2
CASSQDMTSGRSADTQYF
TGTGCCAGCAGCCAAGATATGACTAGCGGGAGGTCTGCAGATACGCAGTATTTT
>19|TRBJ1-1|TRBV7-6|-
CASSQIRQAPGIMNTEAFF
TGTGCCAGCAGCCAGATACGACAGGCCCCCGGAATTATGAACACTGAAGCTTTCTTT
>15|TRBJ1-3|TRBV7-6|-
CASSLEWGAGNTIYF
TGTGCCAGCAGCTTAGAATGGGGGGCTGGAAACACCATATATTTT
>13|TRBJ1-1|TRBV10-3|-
CAIKPAMNTEAFF
TGTGCCATCAAGCCTGCTATGAACACTGAAGCTTTCTTT
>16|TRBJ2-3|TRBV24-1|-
CATSDLGREGTDTQYF
TGTGCCACCAGTGATTTGGGCAGGGAGGGCACAGATACGCAGTATTTT
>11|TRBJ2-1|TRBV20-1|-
CSARSYNEQFF
TGCAGTGCACGGAGTTACAATGAGCAGTTCTTC
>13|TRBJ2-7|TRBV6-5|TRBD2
CASGAGGPYEQYF
TGTGCCAGCGGGGCGGGGGGCCCCTACGAGCAGTACTTC